This T cell receptor (beta chain) was captured in a study of CXCR3-negative and CXCR3-positive naive CD8 T cells. Study-level information: The TRB read total, about 150 million, broke down to about 1.5 +/- 0.3 million reads per library.

Whole-study findings and limits: The study found comparably high diversity in both naive subsets and much lower diversity in memory CD8+ cells. Whereas memory cells differed, naive CXCR3-negative and CXCR3-positive cells shared similar TRBV-TRBJ usage.

The authors prepared UMI-labeled TRB cDNA libraries by 5' RACE. TCRdb reprocessed the 5' RACE reads and stores each CDR3 protein as one record, lacking DNA. The clone table shows 100,000 to 150,000 distinct CDR3 sequences, with the ten largest holding 0.45% to 0.6%. Regarding this clonotype: The target antigen is unknown.

CDR3 size: 21 residues. Per the germline V gene, CDR1 is SGHAT and CDR2 is FQNNGV. The receptor was isolated from a human donor in good health. Some clones in this sample may be carry-over from other donors' samples. Sequenced material: naive CXCR3- CD8+ T cells from blood. Noted subset: CD45RO-CCR7+CD27+CD95- naive CD8+ T cells lacking CXCR3 (TNR3-). The V call is TRBV11-2, the J call TRBJ2-2; TCRdb proposes TRBD2, but this gene call is untestable without DNA. CDR3 residues: CASSPPSSLAGGGRNTGELFF.